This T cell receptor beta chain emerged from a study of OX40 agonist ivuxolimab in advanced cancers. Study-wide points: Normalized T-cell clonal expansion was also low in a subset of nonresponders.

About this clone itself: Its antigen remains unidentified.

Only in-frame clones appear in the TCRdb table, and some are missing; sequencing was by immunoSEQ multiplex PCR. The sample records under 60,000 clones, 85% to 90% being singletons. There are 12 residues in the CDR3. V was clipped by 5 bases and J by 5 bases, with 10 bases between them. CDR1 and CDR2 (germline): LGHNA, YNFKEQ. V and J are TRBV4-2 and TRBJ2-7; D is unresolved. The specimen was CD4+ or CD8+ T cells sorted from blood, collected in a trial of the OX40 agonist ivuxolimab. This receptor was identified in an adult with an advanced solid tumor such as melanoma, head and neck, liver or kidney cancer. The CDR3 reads CASSYLPHEQYF. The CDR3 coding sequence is TGTGCCAGCAGCTACCTCCCCCACGAGCAGTACTTC.